This T cell receptor (beta chain) was documented in a study of control samples from healthy donors and cancer patients. This table comes from immunoSEQ multiplex PCR, and its TCRdb copy is limited to in-frame clones, with some not included. This sample yields 100,000 to 150,000 clones, of which 80% to 95% are seen a single time; around 2.5% belongs to the top ten. Germline V gives CDR1 LGHDT, CDR2 YNNKEL (reference sequence). The CDR3 extends over 19 amino acids. V shed 1 base and J 0 bases; nucleotides not matched to a gene: 9. The chain is built from TRBV3-1 (or the pseudogene TRBV3-2) and TRBJ2-4; 10 bases agree with TRBD2. The source of this sequence is a man aged 18 to 29 in good health. Material for sequencing was blood. In DNA, the CDR3 is TGTGCCAGCAGCCAAGGGACTAGCGGAGAGTTACTAGCCAAAAACATTCAGTACTTC. Translated, it gives CASSQGTSGELLAKNIQYF.